What follows is one T cell receptor beta chain and its context. Antigen specificity is unknown. The data were taken from a study of vaccination and CD4 T cells after COVID-19. Treatment here: roughly ten-day PBMC culture with coronavirus spike peptide pools or control peptides (ViraFEST assay). Researchers reported culturing approximately 2 million PBMCs per well with approximately 9.1 IU/ml IL-2 and 9 to 10 ug/ml peptide pools. The Oncomine TCR Beta short-read assay generated sequence data from the DNA of cultured CD4+ T cells. TCRdb reanalysed the PCR reads using MiXCR and keeps one entry per CDR3 protein. The sample contains more than 15,000 distinct CDR3 sequences, about 43% of which appear only once. The CDR3 spans 15 residues. Germline trimming cut 2 bases from V and 6 bases from J; bases unmatched to any gene: 6. Germline CDR1 and CDR2: KGHSH and LQKENI.

The chain uses TRBV18 and TRBJ2-1, with 8 bases lining up with TRBD1. Sequencing was performed on CD4+ T cells from blood, cultured in vitro. The source is a human donor who had recovered from COVID-19. The CDR3 region is CASSPSSGQGNEQFF. The CDR3 DNA reads TGTGCCAGCTCACCAAGTAGCGGACAGGGCAATGAGCAGTTCTTC.